This T cell receptor (beta chain) was observed in a study of cytomegalovirus exposure and HLA in healthy donors. General study findings and limits: In a later analysis, TCR beta V- and J-gene trimming showed a link to a missense DCLRE1C variant.

PCR was performed using 60 Vbeta and 13 Jbeta primers. TCRdb keeps only in-frame clones here, not all; method: immunoSEQ multiplex PCR. The sample shows about 96,000 clones, 77% of them seen only once. V was pared by 5 bases and J by 5 bases, with 15 bases between. Per the germline V gene, CDR1 is LNHDA and CDR2 is SQIVND (reference sequence). The CDR3 consists of 14 residues. Comments on this clone: The antigen remains undetermined.

This sequence was found in a man in his forties or fifties in good health and CMV-seropositive. The rearrangement links TRBV19 to TRBJ1-1; tentatively, D is TRBD1 (5 bases). The sample taken for sequencing was PBMCs. CDR3 coding DNA: TGTGCCAGTAGTGTCCTTGCGGGGCAGACTGAAGCTTTCTTT. Translation: CASSVLAGQTEAFF.